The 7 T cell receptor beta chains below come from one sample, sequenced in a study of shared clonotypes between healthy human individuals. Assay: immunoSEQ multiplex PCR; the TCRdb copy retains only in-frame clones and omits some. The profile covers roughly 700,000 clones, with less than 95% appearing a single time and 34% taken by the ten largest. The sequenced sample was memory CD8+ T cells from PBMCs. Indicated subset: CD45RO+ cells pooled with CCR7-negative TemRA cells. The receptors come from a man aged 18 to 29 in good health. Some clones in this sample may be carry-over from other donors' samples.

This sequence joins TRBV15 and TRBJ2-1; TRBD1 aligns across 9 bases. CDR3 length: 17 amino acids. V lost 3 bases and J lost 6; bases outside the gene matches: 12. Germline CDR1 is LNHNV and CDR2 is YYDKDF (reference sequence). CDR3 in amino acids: CATSRRTGTGPGNEQFF. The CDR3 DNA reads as TGTGCCACCAGCAGGCGTACCGGGACAGGGCCCGGCAATGAGCAGTTCTTC.

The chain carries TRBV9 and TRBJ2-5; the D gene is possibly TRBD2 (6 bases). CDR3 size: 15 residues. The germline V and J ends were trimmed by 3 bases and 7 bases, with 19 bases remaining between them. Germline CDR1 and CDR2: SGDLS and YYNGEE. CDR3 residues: CASSGRDSLVGTQYF. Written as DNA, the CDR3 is TGTGCCAGCAGCGGTCGGGACTCCCTCGTTGGGACCCAGTACTTC.

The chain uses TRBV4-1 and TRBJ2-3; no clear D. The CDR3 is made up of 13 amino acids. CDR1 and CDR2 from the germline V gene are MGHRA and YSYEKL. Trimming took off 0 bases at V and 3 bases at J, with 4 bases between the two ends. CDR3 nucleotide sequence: TGCGCCAGCAGCCAAGAGTGGACAGATACGCAGTATTTT. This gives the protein CASSQEWTDTQYF.

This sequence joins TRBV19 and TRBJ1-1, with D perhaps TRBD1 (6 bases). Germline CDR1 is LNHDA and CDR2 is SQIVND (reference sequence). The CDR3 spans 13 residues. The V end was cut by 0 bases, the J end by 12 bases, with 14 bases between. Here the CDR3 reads CASSIDLYRVPFF. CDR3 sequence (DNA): TGTGCCAGTAGTATAGATCTATACAGGGTCCCTTTCTTT.

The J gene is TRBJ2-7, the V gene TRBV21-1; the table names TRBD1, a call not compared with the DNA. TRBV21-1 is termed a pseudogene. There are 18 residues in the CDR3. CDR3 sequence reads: CASSNLIPKGQGNVEQYF. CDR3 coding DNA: TGTGCCAGCAGCAACCTGATACCGAAGGGACAGGGAAACGTCGAGCAGTACTTC.

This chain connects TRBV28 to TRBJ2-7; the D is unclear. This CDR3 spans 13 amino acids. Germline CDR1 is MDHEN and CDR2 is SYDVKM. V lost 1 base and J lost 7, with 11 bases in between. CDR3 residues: CASSLSYIKEQYF. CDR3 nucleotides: TGTGCCAGCAGTTTATCATATATCAAAGAGCAGTACTTC.

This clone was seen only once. The CDR3 sequence is CASSSGTGYNEQFF. In DNA form, the CDR3 reads TGTGCCAGCAGCTCCGGGACAGGGTACAATGAGCAGTTCTTC. The rearrangement links TRBV7-9 to TRBJ2-1; 9 bases agree with TRBD1. This CDR3 spans 14 amino acids. Looked up from germline, CDR1 is SEHNR and CDR2 is FQNEAQ (reference sequence). J lost 4 bases, V lost 4 bases, and 2 bases had no gene match.